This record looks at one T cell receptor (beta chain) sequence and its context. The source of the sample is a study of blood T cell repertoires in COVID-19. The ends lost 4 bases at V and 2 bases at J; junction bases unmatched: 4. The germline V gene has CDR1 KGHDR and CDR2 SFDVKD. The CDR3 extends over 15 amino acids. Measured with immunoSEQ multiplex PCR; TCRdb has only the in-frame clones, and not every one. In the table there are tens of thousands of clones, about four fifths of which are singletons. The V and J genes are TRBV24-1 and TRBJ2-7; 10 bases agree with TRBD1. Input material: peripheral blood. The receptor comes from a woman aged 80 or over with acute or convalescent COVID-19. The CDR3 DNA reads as TGTGCCACCAGTGAGTCCGGGACAGGGGCCTACGAGCAGTACTTC. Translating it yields CATSESGTGAYEQYF.